One sample yielded the 27 T cell receptor beta chains listed below, sequenced in a study of CD8 T cells in ankylosing spondylitis (dated by TCRdb to the late 2010s). Receptors were amplified or captured by 5' RACE. The sequencer listed for this sample is Illumina HiSeq 2500. TCRdb reprocessing: public reads trimmed at Q25 with fastp, clones called with MiXCR, in-frame beta chains kept. When rows share a CDR3 protein, they turn into one entry using the most common DNA and genes. The sample records nearly 350,000 distinct CDR3 sequences, roughly 15% of which are singletons. In total, the top ten clones hold 0.95% to 1.4% of the sample. The specimen was blood, either unsorted or a sorted T cell fraction (not recorded which). The receptors come from a male donor with ankylosing spondylitis or in good health (not recorded which).

This clonotype was detected ten times or more. The rearrangement uses TRBV12-3 or TRBV12-4 and TRBJ2-4, with a tentative D call TRBD2 (5 bases). The V and J ends lost 3 bases and 7 bases respectively, with 10 bases between them. CDR3 length: 13 residues. The CDR3 DNA reads as TGTGCCAGCAGTTTTGAGGGTAGGAACATTCAGTACTTC. Its translation: CASSFEGRNIQYF.

This clonotype has more than one count but fewer than ten. The chain combines TRBV3-1 with TRBJ1-2; D ambiguous. Trimming shortened V by 4 bases and J by 7 bases, and 7 bases separated the two germline ends. CDR3 length equals 11 residues. Germline values: CDR1 LGHDT, CDR2 YNNKEL (reference sequence). The CDR3 DNA sequence: TGTGCCAGCAGCCGCTACGGTGGCTACACCTTC. Translating it yields CASSRYGGYTF.

The gene calls are TRBV10-3 and TRBJ1-3; D is uncertain. CDR3 length: 15 residues. Deletions cut 3 bases from V and 0 bases from J, with 9 bases between. Looked up from germline, CDR1 is ENHRY and CDR2 is SYGVKD. DNA for the CDR3: TGTGCCATCAGTGATGGGCAGAGCTCTGGAAACACCATATATTTT. Translating gives CAISDGQSSGNTIYF.

This chain connects TRBV9 to TRBJ2-2, with 8 bases that match TRBD2. V lost 4 bases and J lost 8; bases outside the gene matches: 13. This CDR3 contains 16 residues. CDR1 is SGDLS and CDR2 is YYNGEE in the germline V gene. CDR3 amino acids: CASSTKPGLVLGELFF. The CDR3 nucleotides are TGTGCCAGCAGCACAAAACCGGGACTAGTCTTGGGGGAGCTGTTTTTT.

This clonotype was found a few times. The genes are TRBV30 and TRBJ1-1; possible D gene TRBD1, 5 bases. V lost 5 bases and J 3 bases, leaving 13 bases between the germline ends. This CDR3 is 13 amino acids long. Germline lookup yields CDR1 GTSNPN and CDR2 SVGIG (reference sequence). CDR3 sequence reads: CAWRLQGHTEAFF. The CDR3, as DNA: TGTGCCTGGCGGTTGCAGGGTCACACTGAAGCTTTCTTT.

This clonotype was seen only a few times. The rearrangement joins TRBV3-1 to TRBJ2-7, with unresolved D. CDR1 is LGHDT, CDR2 YNNKEL, per germline (reference sequence). Deletions cut 0 bases from V and 3 bases from J, with 6 bases between. There are 13 residues in the CDR3. CDR3 sequence: CASSQEVSYEQYF. The CDR3 DNA reads TGTGCCAGCAGCCAAGAGGTCAGCTACGAGCAGTACTTC.

This clonotype was seen more than once but under ten times. The chain has TRBV12-3 or TRBV12-4 and TRBJ1-1, with TRBD1 as a possible D gene (5 bases). The CDR3 has 15 residues. Between the trimmed V and J ends, which lost 5 bases and 0 bases, there was a span of 13 bases. The CDR3 is CASSQGRTMNTEAFF. DNA of the CDR3: TGTGCCAGCAGTCAGGGACGGACCATGAACACTGAAGCTTTCTTT.

The table lists this clonotype with a few counts. The chain joins TRBV12-3 or TRBV12-4 to TRBJ1-2; 7 nucleotides match TRBD1. The CDR3 is 14 amino acids. The V and J ends lost 6 bases and 0 bases, in that order; junction bases with no gene match: 4. In DNA, the CDR3 is TGTGCCAGCAGGAGACAGGGAGCTAACTATGGCTACACCTTC. It translates to CASRRQGANYGYTF.

This clonotype has a handful of counts. The chain joins TRBV5-6 to TRBJ2-1, with 12 nucleotides matching TRBD1. Germline V gene sequence: CDR1 SGHDT, CDR2 YYEEEE. The CDR3 spans 16 residues. With V trimmed by 4 bases and J by 8 bases, 10 bases remained unmatched. Written as DNA, the CDR3 is TGTGCCAGCAGCCCACCGGGACAGGGGGCAGTGGATGAGCAGTTCTTC. It codes for CASSPPGQGAVDEQFF.

This sequence joins TRBV11-2 and TRBJ1-1; D ambiguous. The germline CDR1 and CDR2 sequences are SGHAT and FQNNGV. V lost 3 bases and J 3 bases, leaving 11 bases between the germline ends. The CDR3 totals 14 residues. For the CDR3, the DNA is TGTGCCAGCAGCTTCTCGACTGGACACACTGAAGCTTTCTTT. Its translation: CASSFSTGHTEAFF.

The V gene is TRBV24-1, the J gene TRBJ2-7; 9 positions match TRBD1. Germline values: CDR1 KGHDR, CDR2 SFDVKD. The V gene end was trimmed by 0 bases and the J gene end by 2 bases; junction bases not matched to a gene: 4. The CDR3 is 16 amino acids. CDR3 region: CATSDLGDRDPYEQYF. For the CDR3, the DNA is TGTGCCACCAGTGATTTGGGGGACAGGGATCCCTACGAGCAGTACTTC.

This clonotype appeared many times. J is TRBJ1-1 and V is TRBV12-3 or TRBV12-4, with no clear D. The CDR3 extends over 12 amino acids. V was pared by 5 bases and J by 2 bases, with 6 bases between. Here the CDR3 reads CASSPFNTEAFF. The DNA of the CDR3 is TGTGCCAGCAGTCCATTTAACACTGAAGCTTTCTTT.

The sample holds a few counts of this clonotype. The gene calls are TRBV20-1 and TRBJ2-5; TRBD2 is a possible D gene (6 bases). The germline V and J ends were trimmed by 3 bases and 0 bases, with 17 bases remaining between them. The CDR3 length is 16 residues. Germline-derived CDR1 and CDR2 are DFQATT and SNEGSKA (reference sequence). The CDR3: CSASRRGGRYQETQYF. The CDR3 region has the DNA TGCAGTGCTAGTCGGAGGGGTGGACGTTACCAAGAGACCCAGTACTTC.

CDR3 region: CASRGSGGIQETQYF. The CDR3 DNA sequence: TGCGCCAGCAGGGGTAGCGGGGGGATCCAAGAGACCCAGTACTTC. The chain is built from TRBV5-1 and TRBJ2-5; TRBD2 matches 10 bases. J was trimmed by 1 base and V by 5 bases; bases with no gene match: 5. Germline CDR1 SGHRS, CDR2 YFSETQ. The CDR3 totals 15 residues. The full variable domain, rest sourced from reference TRBV5-1 and TRBJ2-5, is KAGVTQTPRYLIKTRGQQVTLSCSPISGHRSVSWYQQTPGQGLQFLFEYFSETQRNKGNFPGRFSGRQFSNSRSEMNVSTLELGDSALYLCASRGSGGIQETQYFGPGTRLLVL.

V and J are TRBV20-1 and TRBJ2-3; TRBD1 might be the D (5 bases). V shed 3 bases and J shed 2 bases, with 12 bases lying between them. Germline CDR1 DFQATT, CDR2 SNEGSKA (reference sequence). CDR3 size: 14 residues. The CDR3 coding sequence is TGCAGTGCTAGTGGCAGGGCCAACACAGATACGCAGTATTTT. This sequence encodes CSASGRANTDTQYF.

This clonotype showed up just a few times. This chain links TRBV20-1 with TRBJ2-7; unclear D gene. V was trimmed by 3 bases and J by 3 bases, leaving 3 bases between them. Germline V gene sequence: CDR1 DFQATT, CDR2 SNEGSKA (reference sequence). This CDR3 spans 10 amino acids. The CDR3 protein is CSASSYEQYF. Here the CDR3 DNA reads TGCAGTGCTAGTAGCTACGAGCAGTACTTC.

Written as DNA, the CDR3 is TGTGCCAGCAGCCTCGGGGACTTGCCCGGGGAGCTGTTTTTT. Its protein product is CASSLGDLPGELFF. The V call is TRBV3-1, the J call TRBJ2-2; the D gene is possibly TRBD2 (6 bases). The CDR3 sequence is 14 residues long. V shed 4 bases and J shed 6 bases, with 12 bases lying between them. Germline V lookup: CDR1 LGHDT, CDR2 YNNKEL (reference sequence).

The gene calls are TRBV11-2 and TRBJ2-5; weak D call: TRBD2 (6 bases). The V end lost 5 bases, the J end lost 5 bases, and 15 bases lay between the germline ends. Looked up from germline, CDR1 is SGHAT and CDR2 is FQNNGV. The CDR3 extends over 14 amino acids. This CDR3 is CASSPTGTGETQYF. The DNA for the CDR3 is TGTGCCAGCAGCCCCACCGGGACTGGGGAGACCCAGTACTTC.

The gene calls are TRBV10-2 and TRBJ1-5; TRBD1 aligns across 8 bases. V lost 7 bases and J lost 0; bases outside the gene matches: 2. Germline values: CDR1 WSHSY, CDR2 SAAADI. This CDR3 comprises 14 residues. The CDR3 spells CASNDRGSNQPQHF. The CDR3 bases are TGCGCCAGCAACGACAGGGGTAGCAATCAGCCCCAGCATTTT.

The chain joins TRBV5-6 to TRBJ1-1, with TRBD1 as a possible D gene (6 bases). The CDR3 totals 12 residues. V shed 3 bases and J shed 8 bases, with 11 bases lying between them. Looked up from germline, CDR1 is SGHDT and CDR2 is YYEEEE. The CDR3 DNA sequence: TGTGCCAGCAGCTGGGGGGCTCAGGAAGCTTTCTTT. Translation gives CASSWGAQEAFF.

This chain uses TRBV19 with TRBJ2-7; D might be TRBD2 (5 bases). V dropped 8 bases and J dropped 12 bases, with 26 bases sitting between them. The CDR3 length is 14 residues. The germline gives CDR1 LNHDA, CDR2 SQIVND (reference sequence). This CDR3 is CASSHRGRGVSPYF. The CDR3 DNA reads as TGTGCCAGTTCCCACCGGGGTAGAGGCGTCTCACCGTACTTC.

The V gene is TRBV7-2, the J gene TRBJ2-2; no clear D. The ends were cut back, 1 base at V and 5 bases at J, with 14 bases in the middle. This CDR3 region has 16 residues. CDR1 is SGHTA and CDR2 is FQGNSA in the germline V gene. This CDR3 is CASSLGFSPRTGELFF. The CDR3 region has the DNA TGTGCCAGCAGCTTAGGTTTTAGCCCGAGGACCGGGGAGCTGTTTTTT. The whole variable domain, filled in from reference TRBV7-2 and TRBJ2-2, reads GAGVSQSPSNKVTEKGKDVELRCDPISGHTALYWYRQSLGQGLEFLIYFQGNSAPDKSGLPSDRFSAERTGGSVSTLTIQRTQQEDSAVYLCASSLGFSPRTGELFFGEGSRLTVL.

This clonotype rates as medium-sized. The CDR3 spells CASSRTDTEAFF. The CDR3 DNA is TGTGCCAGCAGCAGGACAGACACTGAAGCTTTCTTT. The rearrangement joins TRBV11-2 to TRBJ1-1, with a possible D match to TRBD1 (6 bases). Germline V gene sequence: CDR1 SGHAT, CDR2 FQNNGV. The CDR3 is 12 amino acids. Trimming shortened V by 5 bases and J by 3 bases, and 7 bases separated the two germline ends.

This clonotype was counted only a few times. The V gene is TRBV14, the J gene TRBJ1-1; no definite D call. The germline gives CDR1 SGHDN, CDR2 FVKESK. The ends were cut back, 2 bases at V and 0 bases at J, with 13 bases in the middle. CDR3 length: 16 amino acids. In nucleotides, the CDR3 is TGTGCCAGCAGCCAAAATTTTCGGCGGATGAACACTGAAGCTTTCTTT. Translated: CASSQNFRRMNTEAFF.

The genes are TRBV19 and TRBJ1-1; 9 nucleotides line up with TRBD1. Germline V gene sequence: CDR1 LNHDA, CDR2 SQIVND (reference sequence). V gave up 6 bases and J gave up 2 bases; unmatched junction bases: 4. This CDR3 is 14 amino acids long. Here the CDR3 DNA reads TGTGCCAGTAGGATACAGGGGGCAAACACTGAAGCTTTCTTT. Its protein product is CASRIQGANTEAFF.

This chain uses TRBV6-2 or TRBV6-3 with TRBJ2-7, with D perhaps matching TRBD1 or TRBD2 (6 bases each). V lost 6 bases to trimming and J lost 0 bases, with 15 bases between them. This CDR3 comprises 15 residues. The germline gives CDR1 MNHEY, CDR2 SVGEGT. The CDR3 sequence is CASRSGGGGSYEQYF. The DNA of the CDR3 is TGTGCCAGCAGGTCAGGCGGAGGGGGCTCCTACGAGCAGTACTTC.

This clonotype was detected a few times. This chain links TRBV12-3 or TRBV12-4 with TRBJ1-2; D unresolved. This CDR3 is 12 amino acids long. The V and J ends lost 5 bases and 8 bases respectively, with 12 bases between them. The CDR3 DNA reads TGTGCCAGCAGTCTAGAACCACGAGGCTACACCTTC. It codes for CASSLEPRGYTF.